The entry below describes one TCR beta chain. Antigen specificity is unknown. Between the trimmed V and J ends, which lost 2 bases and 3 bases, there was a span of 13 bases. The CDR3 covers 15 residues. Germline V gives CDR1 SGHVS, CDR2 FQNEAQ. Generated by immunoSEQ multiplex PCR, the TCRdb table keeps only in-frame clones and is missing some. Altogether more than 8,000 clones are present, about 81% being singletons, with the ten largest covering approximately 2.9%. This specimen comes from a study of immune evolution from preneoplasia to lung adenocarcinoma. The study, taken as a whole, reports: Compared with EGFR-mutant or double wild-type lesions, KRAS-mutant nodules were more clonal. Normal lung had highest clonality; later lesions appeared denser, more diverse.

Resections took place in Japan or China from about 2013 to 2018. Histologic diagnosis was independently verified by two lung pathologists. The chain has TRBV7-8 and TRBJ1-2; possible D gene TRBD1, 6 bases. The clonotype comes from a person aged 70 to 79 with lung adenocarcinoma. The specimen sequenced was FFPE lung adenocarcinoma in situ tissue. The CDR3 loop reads CASSLIGGGDYGYTF. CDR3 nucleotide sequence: TGTGCCAGCAGCTTAATAGGGGGAGGTGACTATGGCTACACCTTC.